The next 10 T cell receptor beta chains were all read from a single sample in a study of blood T cell repertoires in COVID-19. Sequenced by immunoSEQ multiplex PCR; TCRdb stores in-frame clones only, minus some. The repertoire includes about 210,000 clones, around 83% of them detected once, and about 8.9% sits in the top ten. The sample was peripheral blood. All receptors derive from a man aged 45-65 years with active or convalescent COVID-19.

This chain joins TRBV4-3 and TRBJ1-2, with D maybe TRBD1 (6 bases). The CDR3 runs to 14 residues. V was shortened by 2 bases and J by 8 bases, with 15 bases between the two germline ends. Germline V gene data show CDR1 as LGHNA and CDR2 as YSLEER. The CDR3 sequence is CASSQTRGEGGYTF. The CDR3 DNA reads TGCGCCAGCAGCCAAACCAGGGGCGAAGGAGGCTACACCTTC.

V is TRBV19 and J is TRBJ2-3, with 8 bases that match TRBD2. The V and J ends lost 5 bases and 7 bases, in that order; junction bases with no gene match: 11. The CDR3 is 15 amino acids. Germline CDR1 reads LNHDA; CDR2 reads SQIVND (reference sequence). CDR3: CASSPRGGQRNTQYF. The CDR3 DNA reads as TGTGCCAGTAGTCCTCGGGGGGGGCAACGGAATACGCAGTATTTT.

This sequence joins TRBV9 and TRBJ1-3; 8 positions agree with TRBD1. This CDR3 contains 16 residues. The germline V gene encodes CDR1 SGDLS and CDR2 YYNGEE. J lost 0 bases, V lost 3 bases, and 5 bases had no gene match. CDR3 in amino acids: CASSATGGFSGNTIYF. CDR3 DNA sequence: TGTGCCAGCAGCGCCACAGGGGGATTCTCTGGAAACACCATATATTTT.

The rearrangement uses TRBV5-1 and TRBJ2-5, with D possibly being TRBD1 (6 bases). Trimming took off 3 bases at V and 1 base at J, with 7 bases between the two ends. The germline gives CDR1 SGHRS, CDR2 YFSETQ. The CDR3 is 13 amino acids. The CDR3 DNA reads as TGCGCCAGCAGCTGGACAGTCCAAGAGACCCAGTACTTC. Amino acids: CASSWTVQETQYF.

The CDR3 nucleotides read TGTGCCAGTAGTACCGGGACTAGCCTTTCGACCTACAATGAGCAGTTCTTC. Amino acids: CASSTGTSLSTYNEQFF. The V call is TRBV19, the J call TRBJ2-1; TRBD2 matches at 9 bases. Germline V gives CDR1 LNHDA, CDR2 SQIVND (reference sequence). The ends lost 4 bases at V and 2 bases at J; junction bases unmatched: 9. The CDR3 contains 17 residues.

J is TRBJ2-1 and V is TRBV29-1, with 9 bases matching TRBD1. The length of the CDR3 is 14 residues. J was trimmed by 4 bases and V by 0 bases; bases with no gene match: 1. CDR1 is SQVTM, CDR2 ANQGSEA, per germline. Here the CDR3 reads CSVEEGQGYNEQFF. The CDR3 DNA reads TGCAGCGTTGAAGAAGGACAGGGGTACAATGAGCAGTTCTTC.

The chain is built from TRBV27 and TRBJ2-2, with TRBD2 matching 8 bases. The CDR3 length is 17 residues. CDR1 is MNHEY, CDR2 SMNVEV, per germline (reference sequence). The ends lost 5 bases at V and 4 bases at J; junction bases unmatched: 12. CDR3 nucleotides: TGTGCCAGCAGTCTAAGGGTCAGCGGGAGTGGCACCGGGGAGCTGTTTTTT. This codes for CASSLRVSGSGTGELFF.

The rearrangement joins TRBV28 to TRBJ1-1, with D possibly matching TRBD1 (5 bases). Per the germline V gene, CDR1 is MDHEN and CDR2 is SYDVKM. Trimming stripped 7 bases from V and 0 bases from J, with 12 bases between. The CDR3 contains 14 residues. The CDR3 is CASNGGRMNTEAFF. The CDR3 region has the DNA TGTGCCAGCAATGGGGGGAGGATGAACACTGAAGCTTTCTTT.

This clone was seen more than once but under ten times. V usage is TRBV7-9 and J usage is TRBJ2-3, with TRBD2 as a possible D gene (7 bases). The CDR3 sequence is 16 residues long. With 5 bases removed from V and 2 bases from J, the gap between germline ends came to 17 bases. Germline V gene sequence: CDR1 SEHNR, CDR2 FQNEAQ (reference sequence). CDR3 in DNA: TGTGCCAGCAGCCCCGAAGGGGGAGGGGACACAGATACGCAGTATTTT. Translating gives CASSPEGGGDTDTQYF.

This chain links TRBV2 with TRBJ1-5; D gene ambiguous. The germline V gene has CDR1 SNHLY and CDR2 FYNNEI. Deletions cut 6 bases from V and 6 bases from J, with 12 bases between. The CDR3 runs to 13 residues. CDR3 sequence reads: CASSGVIGQPQHF. As DNA, the CDR3 is TGTGCCAGCAGCGGGGTGATCGGTCAGCCCCAGCATTTT.